This entry lists 7 T cell receptor beta chains sequenced from one sample in a study of blood T cell repertoires in COVID-19. TCRdb keeps only in-frame clones here, not all; method: immunoSEQ multiplex PCR. The repertoire consists of 37,000 or so clones, with roughly 88% occurring once and the leading ten covering roughly 12%. Sequenced input: peripheral blood. These receptors all come from a man aged 55-75 years with active COVID-19.

This sequence joins TRBV4-2 and TRBJ2-3, with D possibly being TRBD1 (5 bases). V lost 3 bases and J lost 10, with 14 bases in between. Germline V CDR1 and CDR2: LGHNA, YNFKEQ. This CDR3 is 13 amino acids long. The CDR3 DNA sequence: TGTGCCAGCAGCCAGCTAGAAGGGGATGCGCAGTATTTT. As protein: CASSQLEGDAQYF.

The V gene is TRBV19, the J gene TRBJ2-4; D may be TRBD1 (6 bases). Per the germline V gene, CDR1 is LNHDA and CDR2 is SQIVND (reference sequence). The ends were cut back, 0 bases at V and 3 bases at J, with 9 bases in the middle. The CDR3 runs 15 residues. The CDR3 bases are TGTGCCAGTAGTATAGAGGGGGCCTTCAAAAACATTCAGTACTTC. Translation gives CASSIEGAFKNIQYF.

The CDR3 DNA reads as TGTGCCAGCAGTTACCGGACAGGGAGCAATGAGCAGTTCTTC. Amino acid sequence: CASSYRTGSNEQFF. V and J are TRBV6-2 or TRBV6-3 and TRBJ2-1, with 8 bases fitting TRBD1. Germline trimming cut 2 bases from V and 6 bases from J; bases unmatched to any gene: 3. The CDR3 has 14 amino acids. CDR1 is MNHEY, CDR2 SVGEGT, per germline.

The V gene is TRBV25-1, the J gene TRBJ2-5; perhaps TRBD1 as D (5 bases). The V end was cut by 4 bases, the J end by 0 bases, with 9 bases between. The CDR3 has 14 residues. The germline V gene has CDR1 MGHDK and CDR2 SYGVNS. CDR3 loop: CASSVIQDQETQYF. CDR3 nucleotides: TGTGCCAGCAGTGTGATACAGGACCAAGAGACCCAGTACTTC.

The V call is TRBV11-1, the J call TRBJ2-7, with 10 bases fitting TRBD1. Germline CDR1 and CDR2: SGHAT and FQDESV (reference sequence). Trimming took 1 base from V and 3 from J; bases not matched to a gene: 3. This CDR3 is 15 amino acids long. The CDR3: CASSLGRTGGYEQYF. CDR3 coding DNA: TGTGCCAGCAGCTTAGGGCGGACAGGGGGCTACGAGCAGTACTTC.

A single count supports this clone. The chain links TRBV18 to TRBJ2-1; 12 bases are a match to TRBD2. Germline CDR1 is KGHSH and CDR2 is LQKENI. The ends lost 6 bases at V and 0 bases at J; junction bases unmatched: 12. The CDR3 loop spans 19 amino acids. DNA for the CDR3: TGTGCCAGCTCGGGTGGACTAGCGGGGCTGCTTAGCTCCTACAATGAGCAGTTCTTC. This translates into CASSGGLAGLLSSYNEQFF.

The chain is built from TRBV11-2 and TRBJ1-1; D uncertain. CDR1 and CDR2 (germline): SGHAT, FQNNGV. The CDR3 sequence is 13 residues long. The ends were cut back, 2 bases at V and 1 base at J, with 5 bases in the middle. CDR3 loop: CASSLTQNTEAFF. The CDR3 DNA follows: TGTGCCAGCAGCTTAACACAGAACACTGAAGCTTTCTTT.